The next 27 T cell receptor beta chains were all read from a single sample in a study of Ad26.COV2.S vaccination and SARS-CoV-2 variants. The method was immunoSEQ multiplex PCR; TCRdb's version includes in-frame clones alone and lacks a portion of them. The table includes 350,000 to 450,000 clones, approximately 84% detected once. The treatment was: roughly 18 received Ad26.COV2.S at low or high dose, single or two shots; several received placebo; per-sample allocation not given. Sampling was performed 63 days after the first vaccine or placebo injection. Sequences were derived from peripheral blood, sampled in a trial of Ad26.COV2.S vaccine versus placebo. Receptor source: a person aged 18 to 59 who received the Ad26.COV2.S COVID-19 vaccine or a placebo.

This chain joins TRBV2 and TRBJ1-5; TRBD1 agrees at 7 bases. V lost 9 bases to trimming and J lost 6 bases; unmatched junction nucleotides: 5. The CDR3 runs to 12 residues. CDR1 is SNHLY and CDR2 is FYNNEI in the germline V gene. The CDR3 protein is CASRDRAQPQHF. CDR3 sequence (DNA): TGTGCCAGTAGAGACAGGGCTCAGCCCCAGCATTTT. The full variable domain, with the rest looked up from reference TRBV2 and TRBJ1-5, is EPEVTQTPSHQVTQMGQEVILRCVPISNHLYFYWYRQILGQKVEFLVSFYNNEISEKSEIFDDQFSVERPDGSNFTLKIRSTKLEDSAMYFCASRDRAQPQHFGDGTRLSIL.

The chain couples TRBV3-1 (or the pseudogene TRBV3-2) to TRBJ2-5; no definite D call. The V gene's germline CDR1 is LGHDT and CDR2 YNNKEL (reference sequence). V lost 0 bases to trimming and J lost 3 bases, with 17 bases between them. This CDR3 is 17 amino acids long. Here the CDR3 reads CASSQDLLFGSEETQYF. In nucleotides, the CDR3 is TGTGCCAGCAGCCAAGATTTGTTATTTGGGTCCGAAGAGACCCAGTACTTC.

This clone was counted a few times. V is TRBV6-6 and J is TRBJ2-7, with 9 nucleotides matching TRBD1. This CDR3 has 13 residues. J gave up 7 bases and V 5 bases, and 6 bases lay outside the gene matches. CDR1 MNHNY and CDR2 SVGAGI come from the germline V gene (reference sequence). The CDR3 loop is CASSKQGAREQYF. The DNA of the CDR3 is TGTGCCAGCAGTAAACAGGGGGCGAGGGAGCAGTACTTC.

The gene calls are TRBV19 and TRBJ2-7; 7 nucleotides line up with TRBD2. This CDR3 is 15 amino acids long. V dropped 1 base and J dropped 1; count of bases not matched to a gene: 4. Germline V gene sequence: CDR1 LNHDA, CDR2 SQIVND (reference sequence). The DNA for the CDR3 is TGTGCCAGTAGTATAGGAGCTAGCGGATCCTACGAGCAGTACTTC. This codes for CASSIGASGSYEQYF.

V is TRBV5-6 and J is TRBJ2-1; 11 bases fit TRBD2. CDR1 SGHDT and CDR2 YYEEEE come from the germline V gene. The CDR3 is 16 residues long. J gave up 10 bases and V 0 bases, and 9 bases lay outside the gene matches. CDR3 bases: TGTGCCAGCAGCTTGGATATAGCGGGAGGGCCAGGGGAGCAGTTCTTC. As protein: CASSLDIAGGPGEQFF. The full variable domain, in which reference TRBV5-6 and TRBJ2-1 provide the parts outside the CDR3, is DAGVTQSPTHLIKTRGQQVTLRCSPKSGHDTVSWYQQALGQGPQFIFQYYEEEERQRGNFPDRFSGHQFPNYSSELNVNALLLGDSALYLCASSLDIAGGPGEQFFGPGTRLTVL.

This clone occurred once. The chain has TRBV5-1 and TRBJ2-5; D call uncertain. CDR1 is SGHRS and CDR2 is YFSETQ in the germline V gene. The germline V and J ends were trimmed by 3 bases and 5 bases, with 8 bases remaining between them. The CDR3 runs 12 residues. The CDR3 loop is CASSSGRETQYF. The CDR3 DNA is TGCGCCAGCAGCTCGGGCCGGGAGACCCAGTACTTC.

Here the CDR3 DNA reads TGTGCCAGCAGTGTGACTAGCGGGAACCCACCTCAGGAGCAGTACTTC. This gives the protein CASSVTSGNPPQEQYF. The rearrangement uses TRBV6-1 and TRBJ2-7; TRBD2 matches 11 bases. J gave up 7 bases and V 4 bases, and 12 bases lay outside the gene matches. CDR1 and CDR2 (germline): MNHNS, SASEGT. The CDR3 is made up of 16 amino acids.

The chain recombines TRBV2 with TRBJ2-5; 7 bases are shared with TRBD1. V dropped 6 bases and J dropped 1; count of bases not matched to a gene: 5. The germline CDR1 and CDR2 sequences are SNHLY and FYNNEI. The CDR3 has 14 amino acids. The CDR3 nucleotides read TGTGCCAGCAGCCGGACAGGACTCCAAGAGACCCAGTACTTC. Its translation: CASSRTGLQETQYF.

The genes are TRBV3-1 (or the pseudogene TRBV3-2) and TRBJ2-5; D gene uncertain. V lost 3 bases to trimming and J lost 4 bases, with 18 bases between them. The CDR3 has 16 amino acids. CDR1 is LGHDT, CDR2 YNNKEL, per germline (reference sequence). CDR3 region: CASSHGISISSETQYF. DNA for the CDR3: TGTGCCAGCAGCCATGGGATAAGCATAAGTTCAGAGACCCAGTACTTC.

V is TRBV9 and J is TRBJ1-2; D unclear. From germline, CDR1 is SGDLS and CDR2 YYNGEE. Trimming cost V 5 bases and J 0 bases, with 11 bases left between them. The CDR3 is made up of 14 amino acids. The CDR3, as DNA: TGTGCCAGCAGTTTTTCATCCCCTAACTATGGCTACACCTTC. Protein sequence: CASSFSSPNYGYTF.

The chain employs TRBV6-1 and TRBJ2-1; TRBD2 matches 8 bases. This CDR3 spans 16 amino acids. Germline V lookup: CDR1 MNHNS, CDR2 SASEGT. The trim removed 4 bases at V and 7 bases at J, leaving 12 bases unmatched. Here the CDR3 reads CASSGMLARGGNEQFF. CDR3 bases: TGTGCCAGCAGTGGGATGTTGGCTCGGGGGGGGAATGAGCAGTTCTTC.

The rearrangement uses TRBV27 and TRBJ2-3, with TRBD2 as a possible D gene (6 bases). The CDR3 length is 16 residues. V dropped 4 bases and J dropped 4 bases, with 18 bases sitting between them. Germline CDR1 MNHEY, CDR2 SMNVEV (reference sequence). The CDR3 here is CASSSVGLGFADTQYF. CDR3 in DNA: TGTGCCAGCAGTTCGGTGGGACTTGGGTTCGCAGATACGCAGTATTTT.

The V call is TRBV7-9, the J call TRBJ1-4; perhaps TRBD1 as D (6 bases). Per germline, CDR1 SEHNR and CDR2 FQNEAQ (reference sequence). This CDR3 comprises 15 residues. V dropped 3 bases and J dropped 4 bases, with 12 bases sitting between them. The CDR3 region is CASSFLQGHNEKLFF. DNA of the CDR3: TGTGCCAGCAGCTTTCTACAGGGTCATAATGAAAAACTGTTTTTT.

V gene TRBV5-1 combines with J gene TRBJ2-5; 8 positions agree with TRBD2. There are 15 residues in the CDR3. V lost 4 bases and J lost 0; bases outside the gene matches: 5. CDR1 and CDR2 from the germline V gene are SGHRS and YFSETQ. As DNA, the CDR3 is TGCGCCAGCAGCCGAGGACTAGCAGACCAAGAGACCCAGTACTTC. Protein sequence: CASSRGLADQETQYF.

This chain connects TRBV6-5 to TRBJ2-7; TRBD1 matches 9 bases. The V gene end was trimmed by 2 bases and the J gene end by 7 bases; junction bases not matched to a gene: 3. Germline CDR1 is MNHEY and CDR2 is SVGAGI. The CDR3 runs 13 residues. The CDR3 region is CASSYGTGLEQYF. CDR3 in DNA: TGTGCCAGCAGTTACGGGACAGGGTTGGAGCAGTACTTC.

The chain employs TRBV5-1 and TRBJ2-2; D remains ambiguous. Trimming pared 2 bases from V and 2 bases from J, leaving 16 bases between. Germline CDR1 SGHRS, CDR2 YFSETQ. This CDR3 spans 17 amino acids. The CDR3 spells CASSFRPAGSNTGELFF. The CDR3 bases are TGCGCCAGCAGCTTCCGCCCGGCAGGCTCTAACACCGGGGAGCTGTTTTTT.

The chain uses TRBV6-6 and TRBJ2-1; 10 bases align to TRBD2. V trimming: 8 bases; J trimming: 6 bases; junction bases outside the gene matches: 7. Germline V gene sequence: CDR1 MNHNY, CDR2 SVGAGI (reference sequence). This CDR3 contains 14 residues. CDR3 in DNA: TGTGCCAGCCGTCCTAGCGGGAGTAGCAATGAGCAGTTCTTC. Its translation: CASRPSGSSNEQFF.

The V and J genes are TRBV19 and TRBJ1-2; D unresolved. Germline values: CDR1 LNHDA, CDR2 SQIVND (reference sequence). Trimming cost V 6 bases and J 4 bases, with 18 bases left between them. The CDR3 has 15 residues. In DNA form, the CDR3 reads TGTGCCAGTAGGCTTTCGTCCTCCTGGAGCTATGGCTACACCTTC. It encodes CASRLSSSWSYGYTF.

The rearrangement links TRBV29-1 to TRBJ2-7, with a weak D call TRBD1 (6 bases). Trimming took off 4 bases at V and 4 bases at J, with 17 bases between the two ends. Per germline, CDR1 SQVTM and CDR2 ANQGSEA. This CDR3 has 14 amino acids. As DNA, the CDR3 is TGCAGCGTTGTATATTACGGGACACCTTACGAGCAGTACTTC. Its translation: CSVVYYGTPYEQYF.

The chain is built from TRBV24-1 and TRBJ2-5; 13 bases match TRBD2. The CDR3 contains 16 residues. Germline CDR1 and CDR2: KGHDR and SFDVKD. V lost 7 bases and J lost 4; bases outside the gene matches: 8. The DNA of the CDR3 is TGTGCCACCAGCCCTACTAGCGGGAGGGCCTCAGAGACCCAGTACTTC. Amino acids: CATSPTSGRASETQYF.

J is TRBJ2-7 and V is TRBV7-2, with 9 bases that match TRBD2. Germline values: CDR1 SGHTA, CDR2 FQGNSA. CDR3 length: 18 residues. Trimming removed 5 bases from V and 4 bases from J; junction bases left unmatched: 18. The CDR3 spells CASSPLAAGGLFSYEQYF. CDR3 nucleotides: TGTGCCAGCAGCCCTTTGGCGGCGGGGGGGCTATTTTCTTACGAGCAGTACTTC.

CDR3 coding DNA: TGTGCCAGCAGTTTTTGGCGGGAGAACATTCAGTACTTC. It is translated as CASSFWRENIQYF. The chain carries TRBV28 and TRBJ2-4; 7 nucleotides line up with TRBD2. CDR1 and CDR2 (germline): MDHEN, SYDVKM. Losses at the gene ends were 3 bases for V and 7 bases for J; bases not matched to a gene: 3. The CDR3 loop spans 13 amino acids.

In DNA form, the CDR3 reads TGCGCCAGCAGCCGTCCATCCAACATTTTGGATGAGCAGTTCTTC. Residues: CASSRPSNILDEQFF. The chain uses TRBV4-1 and TRBJ2-1; D is unclear. The germline V and J ends were trimmed by 4 bases and 8 bases, with 18 bases remaining between them. The CDR3 spans 15 residues. CDR1 and CDR2 from the germline V gene are MGHRA and YSYEKL.

On this clone: This sample includes further DNA sequences coding for the same CDR3. This chain connects TRBV2 to TRBJ1-1, with a possible D match to TRBD1 (5 bases). The CDR3 has 13 residues. Trimming took off 8 bases at V and 0 bases at J, with 10 bases between the two ends. Germline V gene lookup returns CDR1 SNHLY and CDR2 FYNNEI. This CDR3 reads CASWDGVNTEAFF. The CDR3 nucleotides are TGTGCCAGCTGGGACGGAGTGAACACTGAAGCTTTCTTT.

The rearrangement uses TRBV6-1 and TRBJ2-1; 10 bases align to TRBD2. Germline V lookup: CDR1 MNHNS, CDR2 SASEGT. This CDR3 is 17 amino acids long. V shed 4 bases and J 4 bases; nucleotides not matched to a gene: 10. This CDR3 reads CASSVRASGGPYNEQFF. In nucleotides, the CDR3 is TGTGCCAGCAGTGTTCGGGCTAGCGGGGGACCTTACAATGAGCAGTTCTTC.

The chain uses TRBV6-2 or TRBV6-3 and TRBJ1-2; no firm D call. Germline CDR1 and CDR2: MNHEY and SVGEGT. The CDR3 sequence is 12 residues long. Between the trimmed V and J ends, which lost 5 bases and 8 bases, there was a span of 12 bases. CDR3 residues: CASSHTTTGYTF. In DNA form, the CDR3 reads TGTGCCAGCAGTCACACCACCACGGGCTACACCTTC.

This clone was counted only a few times. The V and J genes are TRBV7-9 and TRBJ1-6; weak D call: TRBD1 (5 bases). The CDR3 length is 13 residues. Trimming stripped 2 bases from V and 8 bases from J, with 7 bases between. Germline CDR1 reads SEHNR; CDR2 reads FQNEAQ (reference sequence). Here the CDR3 DNA reads TGTGCCAGCAGCTTAATAGGGGATTCACCCCTCCACTTT. This translates into CASSLIGDSPLHF.